This entry lists 21 T cell receptor beta chains sequenced from one sample in a study of human T cells and chemical hapten exposure. The time point was: pre-sensitization, week 0. This sample's treatment: therapeutic diphenylcyclopropenone sensitization with weekly scalp DPC. TCRdb recomputed calls from the RACE reads with MiXCR, one row per CDR3 protein. The repertoire holds a few hundred thousand distinct CDR3 sequences, with about 5.4% as singletons. Source: whole blood, taken in connection with sensitization to the hapten diphenylcyclopropenone (DPC). These receptors were taken from a woman aged 18 to 35 with alopecia areata. Some clones in this sample may be carry-over from other donors' samples.

This clonotype has ten or more counts. V gene TRBV5-1 combines with J gene TRBJ2-5; maybe TRBD1 (5 bases). CDR3 length equals 14 residues. Germline CDR1 and CDR2: SGHRS and YFSETQ. V lost 1 base and J 4 bases, leaving 11 bases between the germline ends. The CDR3 protein is CASSLSPQGETQYF. DNA for the CDR3: TGCGCCAGCAGCTTGTCTCCCCAGGGAGAGACCCAGTACTTC.

The chain links TRBV2 to TRBJ2-1; 8 bases agree with TRBD1. Germline V lookup: CDR1 SNHLY, CDR2 FYNNEI. Losses at the gene ends were 7 bases for V and 6 bases for J; bases not matched to a gene: 11. This CDR3 comprises 15 residues. The CDR3 protein is CASNSPGTGGNEQFF. In nucleotides, the CDR3 is TGTGCCAGCAATTCTCCGGGGACAGGAGGCAATGAGCAGTTCTTC.

This clonotype was recorded many times. The rearrangement links TRBV6-2 or TRBV6-3 to TRBJ2-3, with TRBD2 matching over 9 bases. J lost 1 base, V lost 2 bases, and 4 bases had no gene match. The CDR3 runs 16 residues. The germline CDR1 and CDR2 sequences are MNHEY and SVGEGT. CDR3 loop: CASSYGLAGRTDTQYF. The DNA of the CDR3 is TGTGCCAGCAGTTACGGGCTAGCGGGACGCACAGATACGCAGTATTTT.

The gene calls are TRBV5-4 and TRBJ1-1; 8 bases align to TRBD1. The CDR3 consists of 14 residues. V lost 6 bases and J lost 5; bases outside the gene matches: 9. CDR1 and CDR2 from the germline V gene are SGHNT and YYREEE (reference sequence). DNA for the CDR3: TGTGCCAGCACAAGGGCAGGGGGCAAAACTGAAGCTTTCTTT. Translation: CASTRAGGKTEAFF.

The chain employs TRBV12-3 or TRBV12-4 and TRBJ1-2; 10 bases align to TRBD1. V shed 6 bases and J 2 bases; nucleotides not matched to a gene: 9. CDR3 length equals 16 residues. The CDR3 here is CASSDGPGQGNYGYTF. Here the CDR3 DNA reads TGTGCCAGCAGCGATGGGCCGGGACAGGGGAACTATGGCTACACCTTC.

A few counts support this clonotype. This chain connects TRBV6-1 to TRBJ2-5; D perhaps matches TRBD2 (7 bases). Germline CDR1 reads MNHNS; CDR2 reads SASEGT. The CDR3 runs to 15 residues. Trimming took 4 bases from V and 1 from J, leaving 13 bases between them. Here the CDR3 reads CASSARGAGQETQYF. In nucleotides, the CDR3 is TGTGCCAGCAGTGCACGGGGGGCCGGCCAAGAGACCCAGTACTTC.

This clonotype appeared a few times. The J gene is TRBJ1-3, the V gene TRBV2; D not resolved. Trimming took off 11 bases at V and 2 bases at J, with 16 bases between the two ends. This CDR3 comprises 14 residues. The germline CDR1 and CDR2 sequences are SNHLY and FYNNEI. CDR3 bases: TGTGCCGGCCCTCCGGCGCAGGCTGGAAACACCATATATTTT. Amino acid sequence: CAGPPAQAGNTIYF.

The chain uses TRBV12-3 or TRBV12-4 and TRBJ1-2; D is unclear. The CDR3 is 13 residues long. Trimming took 10 bases from V and 5 from J, leaving 17 bases between them. In DNA, the CDR3 is TGTGCCACGAAGGAAGGGAATCGGTATGGCTACACCTTC. Its protein is CATKEGNRYGYTF.

This clonotype was seen repeatedly, ten times or more. The genes are TRBV18 and TRBJ2-3; the D is unclear. The CDR3 contains 14 residues. The germline gives CDR1 KGHSH, CDR2 LQKENI. Trimming removed 3 bases at V and 3 bases at J, with 10 bases between. The CDR3 protein is CASSPRWRTDTQYF. The CDR3 region has the DNA TGTGCCAGCTCACCCCGTTGGCGGACAGATACGCAGTATTTT.

This clonotype was seen more than once but under ten times. This chain joins TRBV7-6 and TRBJ2-3; D is ambiguous. Germline-derived CDR1 and CDR2 are SGHVS and FNYEAQ. CDR3 length: 12 residues. Trimming stripped 9 bases from V and 0 bases from J, with 7 bases between. CDR3 residues: CARTVSTDTQYF. The CDR3 nucleotides are TGTGCCAGAACGGTTAGCACAGATACGCAGTATTTT.

This sequence joins TRBV11-2 and TRBJ2-1; TRBD2 matches at 11 bases. This CDR3 is built from 18 residues. Germline CDR1 and CDR2: SGHAT and FQNNGV. V shed 6 bases and J 0 bases; nucleotides not matched to a gene: 10. The CDR3 sequence: CASRSGTSGSSSYNEQFF. CDR3 sequence (DNA): TGTGCCAGCAGGTCAGGGACTAGCGGATCGAGCTCCTACAATGAGCAGTTCTTC.

The chain employs TRBV15 and TRBJ1-5; D unresolved. The CDR3 is 16 amino acids. V was clipped by 5 bases and J by 11 bases, with 25 bases between them. Germline V gene sequence: CDR1 LNHNV, CDR2 YYDKDF (reference sequence). CDR3 loop: CATSWGVGPEMVAQHF. CDR3 nucleotide sequence: TGTGCCACCAGCTGGGGAGTCGGCCCCGAGATGGTGGCCCAGCATTTT.

This clonotype came up many times. The chain is built from TRBV7-2 and TRBJ1-4; D is ambiguous. V lost 3 bases to trimming and J lost 2 bases, with 1 base between them. Germline CDR1 reads SGHTA; CDR2 reads FQGNSA. CDR3 length: 12 residues. The CDR3 coding sequence is TGTGCCAGCAGCTTGACTAATGAAAAACTGTTTTTT. Its translation is CASSLTNEKLFF.

This clonotype turned up a few times. This rearrangement joins TRBV5-6 to TRBJ2-7; D is uncertain. Trimming removed 6 bases from V and 0 bases from J, with 10 bases in between. CDR3 length equals 13 residues. Germline V gene data show CDR1 as SGHDT and CDR2 as YYEEEE. The CDR3 nucleotides are TGTGCCAGCAACGTTCTCAGCTCCTACGAGCAGTACTTC. Translation gives CASNVLSSYEQYF.

In its sample, this clonotype was seen a few times. V usage is TRBV4-3 and J usage is TRBJ1-4, with D hard to call. This CDR3 spans 17 amino acids. Germline V gives CDR1 LGHNA, CDR2 YSLEER. V was pared by 3 bases and J by 0 bases, with 14 bases between. CDR3 sequence (DNA): TGCGCCAGCAGCCAGAACCACCCGGCAGCAACTAATGAAAAACTGTTTTTT. Its protein product is CASSQNHPAATNEKLFF.

This clonotype occurred many times. This chain joins TRBV9 and TRBJ1-6; D is perhaps TRBD1 (5 bases). This CDR3 has 14 residues. Germline CDR1 reads SGDLS; CDR2 reads YYNGEE. Trimming removed 0 bases at V and 7 bases at J, with 8 bases between. CDR3 bases: TGTGCCAGCAGCGTAGAGACAGAGAATTCACCCCTCCACTTT. It codes for CASSVETENSPLHF.

This clonotype was seen at least ten times. This chain uses TRBV20-1 with TRBJ2-1; 11 nucleotides agree with TRBD2. With 6 bases clipped from V and 7 bases from J, the junction kept 5 bases outside the gene matches. The CDR3 spans 13 residues. Germline CDR1 DFQATT, CDR2 SNEGSKA (reference sequence). Here the CDR3 reads CSARLAGMNEQFF. The CDR3 DNA is TGCAGTGCCCGACTAGCGGGGATGAATGAGCAGTTCTTC.

The J gene is TRBJ2-3, the V gene TRBV6-5; TRBD1 matches at 9 bases. Trimming took 3 bases from V and 2 from J; bases not matched to a gene: 6. Germline CDR1 MNHEY, CDR2 SVGAGI. The CDR3 totals 16 residues. Here the CDR3 reads CASSYLGQGITDTQYF. The DNA of the CDR3 is TGTGCCAGCAGTTATTTGGGACAGGGAATCACAGATACGCAGTATTTT.

This clonotype was picked up a small number of times. The DNA of the CDR3 is TGTGCCAGCAGCCTCCGTTGGGGAGCGGCTCAAGAGACCCAGTACTTC. Residues: CASSLRWGAAQETQYF. The rearrangement joins TRBV14 to TRBJ2-5; weak D call: TRBD2 (5 bases). V was cut by 4 bases and J by 2 bases, with 17 bases left in between. The germline gives CDR1 SGHDN, CDR2 FVKESK. The CDR3 length is 16 residues.

This clonotype appeared a few times. A much more abundant neighbour one base away suggests this may be a read error. This chain links TRBV9 with TRBJ2-3; a possible D gene is TRBD1 (5 bases). The CDR3 covers 13 residues. V shed 3 bases and J shed 1 base, with 6 bases lying between them. Germline lookup yields CDR1 SGDLS and CDR2 YYNGEE. The CDR3 spells CASSAQGTDTQYF. Written as DNA, the CDR3 is TGTGCCAGCAGCGCACAGGGCACAGATACGCAGTATTTT.

This clonotype came up a few times. The chain uses TRBV12-3 or TRBV12-4 and TRBJ2-2; 10 nucleotides match TRBD2. V was clipped by 5 bases and J by 5 bases; unmatched bases: 5. CDR3 length: 15 amino acids. The CDR3 spells CASSVGTSVTGELFF. The CDR3 nucleotides are TGTGCCAGCAGTGTAGGGACTAGCGTAACCGGGGAGCTGTTTTTT.